The TCR beta chain described here comes from a study of tissue T cells after allogeneic stem cell transplantation. Study overall: Tissue samples with histologically apparent lymphocytes on H&E review were prioritized for sequencing.

About this clone itself: Its antigen is still unknown.

Per germline, CDR1 SGHAT and CDR2 FQNNGV. The V segment lost 5 bases and the J segment 2 bases; nucleotides outside the gene matches: 0. There are 14 residues in the CDR3. Study results and caveats: Sampling depth was limited, and the cohort was small and clinically varied.

Autopsy tissues included GI tract, liver, skin and lymphoid organs. Using immunoSEQ multiplex PCR, the repertoire was profiled, and TCRdb retains in-frame clones only, with some absent. The sample lists about 6,300 clones, roughly two thirds occurring once. The sequencing used tissue from the rectum, collected at autopsy. The rearrangement links TRBV11-2 to TRBJ2-6; 7 bases match TRBD1. The source is a woman aged 18-49 years with breast cancer. The CDR3 reads CASSDRAGANVLTF. The DNA of the CDR3 is TGTGCCAGCAGCGACAGGGCTGGGGCCAACGTCCTGACTTTC.